The 13 T cell receptor beta chains in this list originate from one sample, sequenced in a study of blood T cell repertoires in COVID-19. Profiled with immunoSEQ multiplex PCR; TCRdb holds only in-frame clones, not every one. The table lists about 68,000 clones, approximately 86% of them singletons. Source material: peripheral blood. These receptors were obtained from a man in his fifties or sixties with acute or convalescent COVID-19.

The chain recombines TRBV6-5 with TRBJ2-1, with D maybe TRBD2 (6 bases). V was pared by 6 bases and J by 12 bases, with 12 bases between. The germline gives CDR1 MNHEY, CDR2 SVGAGI. This CDR3 has 11 residues. As DNA, the CDR3 is TGTGCCAGCAGATGGGGACTTGCGCAGTTCTTC. Translated, it gives CASRWGLAQFF.

The chain uses TRBV14 and TRBJ1-2; 7 bases agree with TRBD1. Germline CDR1 and CDR2: SGHDN and FVKESK. The CDR3 loop spans 12 amino acids. V gave up 4 bases and J gave up 9 bases; unmatched junction bases: 5. CDR3 bases: TGTGCCAGCAGCCTCCGGGACAGCCGCTACACCTTC. This sequence encodes CASSLRDSRYTF. The whole variable domain, remainder taken from reference TRBV14 and TRBJ1-2, is EAGVTQFPSHSVIEKGQTVTLRCDPISGHDNLYWYRRVMGKEIKFLLHFVKESKQDESGMPNNRFLAERTGGTYSTLKVQPAELEDSGVYFCASSLRDSRYTFGSGTRLTVV.

The gene calls are TRBV9 and TRBJ1-1; D may be TRBD1 (5 bases). Germline V gene sequence: CDR1 SGDLS, CDR2 YYNGEE. This CDR3 contains 17 residues. Trimming cost V 0 bases and J 4 bases, with 19 bases left between them. The CDR3: CASSVGGQSRGGTEAFF. CDR3 nucleotides: TGTGCCAGCAGCGTAGGGGGCCAAAGCCGCGGGGGCACTGAAGCTTTCTTT.

The chain is built from TRBV9 and TRBJ1-3, with 11 bases that match TRBD1. Germline V lookup: CDR1 SGDLS, CDR2 YYNGEE. CDR3 size: 17 residues. The junction had 9 bases not matched to a gene; V was cut back by 4 bases and J by 3 bases. CDR3 nucleotides: TGTGCCAGCAGCAGAAGGGACAGGGGGACGTTTGGAAACACCATATATTTT. This codes for CASSRRDRGTFGNTIYF. The full variable domain, completed using reference TRBV9 and TRBJ1-3, is DSGVTQTPKHLITATGQRVTLRCSPRSGDLSVYWYQQSLDQGLQFLIQYYNGEERAKGNILERFSAQQFPDLHSELNLSSLELGDSALYFCASSRRDRGTFGNTIYFGEGSWLTVV.

CDR3 bases: TGTGCCAGCAGCTTAGGGCCGGGGGCCTACGAGCAGTACTTC. Protein: CASSLGPGAYEQYF. The rearrangement uses TRBV7-9 and TRBJ2-7; TRBD2 is a possible D gene (6 bases). Germline V lookup: CDR1 SEHNR, CDR2 FQNEAQ (reference sequence). V was shortened by 1 base and J by 2 bases, with 9 bases between the two germline ends. This CDR3 is 14 amino acids long.

V and J are TRBV30 and TRBJ2-5, with 7 bases aligning to TRBD2. The germline V gene has CDR1 GTSNPN and CDR2 SVGIG (reference sequence). Unmatched junction bases numbered 4, after V lost 3 bases and J lost 0 bases. There are 14 residues in the CDR3. In nucleotides, the CDR3 is TGTGCCTGGAGGGGGAGGGTTCACCAAGAGACCCAGTACTTC. It codes for CAWRGRVHQETQYF.

The chain uses TRBV2 and TRBJ2-7, with D maybe TRBD1 (5 bases). V lost 2 bases, J lost 2 bases, and 13 bases lay in between. This CDR3 region has 15 residues. Per the germline V gene, CDR1 is SNHLY and CDR2 is FYNNEI. The CDR3 DNA reads TGTGCCAGCAGTGAAAAAACGGCCAGGGCCTACGAGCAGTACTTC. This encodes CASSEKTARAYEQYF.

This chain connects TRBV6-5 to TRBJ2-7, with 8 bases identical to TRBD2. Trimming removed 6 bases from V and 0 bases from J; junction bases left unmatched: 7. The CDR3 covers 15 residues. Germline CDR1 is MNHEY and CDR2 is SVGAGI. The chain's CDR3 is CASRHLAGDSYEQYF. CDR3 DNA: TGTGCCAGCAGACACCTAGCGGGCGACTCCTACGAGCAGTACTTC.

The rearrangement uses TRBV28 and TRBJ2-7; 8 bases fit TRBD1. V lost 8 bases and J lost 4; bases outside the gene matches: 7. The germline CDR1 and CDR2 sequences are MDHEN and SYDVKM. This CDR3 is 13 amino acids long. The CDR3 reads CASEPRGQYEQYF. The CDR3 nucleotides read TGTGCCAGCGAACCCAGGGGGCAGTACGAGCAGTACTTC.

J is TRBJ2-7 and V is TRBV9; 8 bases line up with TRBD1. There are 14 residues in the CDR3. The V and J ends lost 7 bases and 2 bases, in that order; junction bases with no gene match: 8. Germline V gene sequence: CDR1 SGDLS, CDR2 YYNGEE. CDR3 in amino acids: CASAPGQETYEQYF. In DNA form, the CDR3 reads TGTGCCAGCGCACCGGGACAGGAGACCTACGAGCAGTACTTC.

The genes are TRBV6-5 and TRBJ1-2; 8 bases match TRBD1. Losses at the gene ends were 0 bases for V and 5 bases for J; bases not matched to a gene: 5. There are 15 residues in the CDR3. In germline, CDR1 is MNHEY, CDR2 SVGAGI. Here the CDR3 DNA reads TGTGCCAGCAGTTACTCCTACAGGGGGATGTATGGCTACACCTTC. Its translation: CASSYSYRGMYGYTF.

This clone has a handful of counts. The chain recombines TRBV11-2 with TRBJ1-4, with 8 bases matching TRBD1. The CDR3 is 16 amino acids. Per germline, CDR1 SGHAT and CDR2 FQNNGV. Germline trimming cut 3 bases from V and 6 bases from J; bases unmatched to any gene: 9. Written as DNA, the CDR3 is TGTGCCAGCAGCTTGGCCGGGACAGGCAGCTATGAAAAACTGTTTTTT. It is translated as CASSLAGTGSYEKLFF.

V gene TRBV19 combines with J gene TRBJ2-2; 10 bases map to TRBD1. The CDR3 extends over 15 amino acids. J lost 4 bases, V lost 1 base, and 0 bases had no gene match. CDR1 is LNHDA, CDR2 SQIVND, per germline (reference sequence). CDR3 coding DNA: TGTGCCAGTAGTATAGGGACAGGGGGCACCGGGGAGCTGTTTTTT. Encoded protein: CASSIGTGGTGELFF.